This T cell receptor beta chain was sequenced during a study of T cell repertoires in cytomegalovirus infection. Study-level information: A matching HLA type, together with CMV infection, was signaled by public TCR beta signatures. Findings and caveats of the study: CMV-specific TCR beta clonotypes restricted by HLA-C dominated the ex vivo response.

The CDR3 has 13 amino acids. Germline CDR1 is ENHRY and CDR2 is SYGVKD. V lost 8 bases and J 11 bases, leaving 18 bases between the germline ends. This clonotype was recorded many times. The antigen is not known. TCRdb re-analysed the reads in MiXCR, keeping a single row per CDR3 protein. The table shows about 490,000 distinct CDR3 sequences, with approximately 10% occurring only once. The chain has TRBV10-3 and TRBJ1-4, with D possibly matching TRBD1 (6 bases). The sample comprised PBMCs. The clonotype originates from a human donor in good health (CMV status not recorded). Some clones in this sample may be carry-over from other donors' samples. The CDR3 here is CAIRTAEGGKLFF. CDR3 bases: TGTGCCATCCGGACAGCCGAAGGGGGGAAACTGTTTTTT.